The clone carrying this T cell receptor beta chain was seen a single time. A much larger clonotype is one base distant, so this may be a read error. MiXCR, applied by TCRdb to the reads, yields one record per CDR3 protein. The table has hundreds of thousands of distinct CDR3 sequences, roughly 30% seen once; the top ten hold roughly 15%. Trimming stripped 4 bases from V and 8 bases from J, with 20 bases between. CDR1 and CDR2 (germline): SGHDN, FVKESK. The CDR3 has 16 residues. The data were taken from a study of T cell repertoires in cytomegalovirus infection. Sequencing was performed on PBMCs. This chain connects TRBV14 to TRBJ1-4, with D unresolved. The sequence came from a human donor in good health (CMV status not recorded). Some clones in this sample may be carry-over from other donors' samples. CDR3 protein: CASSPDKRHGGEKLFF. The CDR3 DNA is TGTGCCAGCAGCCCAGATAAGAGGCACGGCGGGGAAAAACTGTTTTTT.